This passage covers 6 T cell receptor beta chains from one sample sequenced in a study of T cell repertoires in cytomegalovirus infection. TCRdb re-derived calls from the reads in MiXCR, one entry per CDR3 protein. The sample comprises 150,000 to 180,000 distinct CDR3 sequences, around 24% of which are singletons, and about 10% rests with the top ten. Sequencing was carried out using PBMCs. These receptors were taken from a human donor in good health (CMV status not recorded). Some clones in this sample may be carry-over from other donors' samples.

The chain recombines TRBV5-6 with TRBJ2-2; a possible D gene is TRBD2 (5 bases). Germline loops: CDR1 SGHDT, CDR2 YYEEEE. V lost 2 bases and J 4 bases, leaving 12 bases between the germline ends. This CDR3 contains 15 residues. In DNA, the CDR3 is TGTGCCAGCAGCTTAGGTAGCGCTTCCACCGGGGAGCTGTTTTTT. Its protein product is CASSLGSASTGELFF.

The V and J genes are TRBV2 and TRBJ1-4; no clear D. Germline V CDR1 and CDR2: SNHLY, FYNNEI. With 4 bases removed from V and 4 bases from J, the gap between germline ends came to 10 bases. The CDR3 runs to 14 residues. CDR3 in DNA: TGTGCCAGCAGTGTACAGTCCGGTAATGAAAAACTGTTTTTT. The encoded protein is CASSVQSGNEKLFF.

The chain is built from TRBV28 and TRBJ2-7; no clear D gene. The CDR3 spans 12 residues. CDR1 is MDHEN and CDR2 is SYDVKM in the germline V gene. V shed 6 bases and J shed 2 bases, with 8 bases lying between them. Here the CDR3 reads CASRTSTYEQYF. As DNA, the CDR3 is TGTGCCAGCAGGACGTCCACCTACGAGCAGTACTTC.

This clonotype was observed a few times. This sequence joins TRBV12-3 or TRBV12-4 and TRBJ2-5, with unresolved D. This CDR3 is 13 amino acids long. V gave up 6 bases and J gave up 7 bases, with 15 bases separating them. CDR3 bases: TGTGCCAGCAGGGACGTCGGCCACGGGACCCAGTACTTC. Protein: CASRDVGHGTQYF.

This clonotype was recorded a few times. V usage is TRBV27 and J usage is TRBJ1-2, with 7 bases lining up with TRBD1. V lost 0 bases and J lost 5; bases outside the gene matches: 6. Germline-derived CDR1 and CDR2 are MNHEY and SMNVEV (reference sequence). CDR3 length: 15 amino acids. CDR3 DNA sequence: TGTGCCAGCAGTTTATCCCGGGACAGCTGGTATGGCTACACCTTC. Translating it yields CASSLSRDSWYGYTF.

A few counts support this clonotype. This chain connects TRBV11-2 to TRBJ2-5; no firm D call. Germline CDR1 reads SGHAT; CDR2 reads FQNNGV. The CDR3 covers 14 residues. Trimming took 2 bases from V and 1 from J, leaving 8 bases between them. CDR3 coding DNA: TGTGCCAGCAGCTTACTGGTTACCCAAGAGACCCAGTACTTC. Amino acids: CASSLLVTQETQYF.